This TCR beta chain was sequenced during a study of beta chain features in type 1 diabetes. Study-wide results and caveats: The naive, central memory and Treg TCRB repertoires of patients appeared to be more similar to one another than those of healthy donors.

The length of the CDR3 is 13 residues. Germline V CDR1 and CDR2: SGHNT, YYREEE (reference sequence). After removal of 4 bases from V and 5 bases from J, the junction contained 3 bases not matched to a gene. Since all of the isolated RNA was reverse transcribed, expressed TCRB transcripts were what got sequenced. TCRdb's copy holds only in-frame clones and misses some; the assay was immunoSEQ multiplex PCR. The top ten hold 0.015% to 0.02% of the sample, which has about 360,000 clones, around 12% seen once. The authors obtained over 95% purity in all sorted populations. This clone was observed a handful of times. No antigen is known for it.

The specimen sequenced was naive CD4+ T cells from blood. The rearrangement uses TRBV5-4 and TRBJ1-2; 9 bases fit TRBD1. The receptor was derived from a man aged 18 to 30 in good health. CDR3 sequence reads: CASSVDRGYGYTF. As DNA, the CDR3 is TGTGCCAGCAGCGTAGACAGGGGGTATGGCTACACCTTC.